Following are 24 T cell receptor beta chains from one sample sequenced in a study of blood T cell repertoires in COVID-19 (TCRdb year 2020). Library generation was performed with the immunoSEQ multiplex PCR assay. TCRdb provides this immuneACCESS table in a form limited to in-frame rearrangements. Some clones are lacking; in checked studies, under half of them reflect an unresolved V gene, and why the rest are absent is not known. Here the sample has fewer than 350,000 clones; 90% occur a single time. The ten most abundant clones make up 1.5% to 2% of the sample. Sample: PBMCs or T cells enriched from blood (not recorded which). These receptors all come from a woman younger than 30 with acute COVID-19.

This rearrangement joins TRBV29-1 to TRBJ2-3; D is possibly TRBD2 (5 bases). Germline lookup yields CDR1 SQVTM and CDR2 ANQGSEA. This CDR3 has 14 residues. V lost 3 bases to trimming and J lost 0 bases, with 10 bases between them. The CDR3: CSVDRGGSTDTQYF. CDR3 nucleotides: TGCAGCGTTGACCGTGGCGGGAGCACAGATACGCAGTATTTT.

The chain has TRBV7-3 and TRBJ2-1, with 8 bases lining up with TRBD2. Germline CDR1 is SGHTA and CDR2 is FQGTGA. The CDR3 runs to 12 residues. V shed 5 bases, J shed 10 bases, and the junction held 4 bases outside the gene matches. This chain's CDR3 is CASSIAGSEQFF. CDR3 coding DNA: TGTGCCAGCAGCATAGCGGGAAGCGAGCAGTTCTTC. The full variable domain, rest sourced from reference TRBV7-3 and TRBJ2-1, is GAGVSQTPSNKVTEKGKYVELRCDPISGHTALYWYRQSLGQGPEFLIYFQGTGAADDSGLPNDRFFAVRPEGSVSTLKIQRTERGDSAVYLCASSIAGSEQFFGPGTRLTVL.

This clone was recorded once. J is TRBJ1-2 and V is TRBV27, with 8 bases matching TRBD1. V was clipped by 5 bases and J by 5 bases; unmatched bases: 7. The V gene's germline CDR1 is MNHEY and CDR2 SMNVEV (reference sequence). The length of the CDR3 is 14 residues. As DNA, the CDR3 is TGTGCCAGCAGTCCCGGGACAGGCCTTTATGGCTACACCTTC. The encoded protein is CASSPGTGLYGYTF.

The gene calls are TRBV5-1 and TRBJ2-7; 7 nucleotides line up with TRBD1. The CDR3 sequence is 16 residues long. Germline V gene sequence: CDR1 SGHRS, CDR2 YFSETQ. V was pared by 4 bases and J by 3 bases, with 13 bases of the junction left unmatched. The CDR3: CASSHRQGANYYEQYF. Here the CDR3 DNA reads TGCGCCAGCAGCCACCGACAGGGAGCAAATTACTACGAGCAGTACTTC.

The genes are TRBV28 and TRBJ2-7; D remains ambiguous. Trimming took off 5 bases at V and 3 bases at J, with 5 bases between the two ends. The CDR3 has 11 residues. Germline V lookup: CDR1 MDHEN, CDR2 SYDVKM. Written as DNA, the CDR3 is TGTGCCAGCAGTCACATCTACGAGCAGTACTTC. The encoded protein is CASSHIYEQYF.

The CDR3 sequence: CASSRTDREQFF. CDR3 sequence (DNA): TGTGCCAGTAGTAGAACGGACAGGGAGCAGTTCTTC. The gene calls are TRBV19 and TRBJ2-1, with TRBD1 identical over 7 bases. The V and J ends lost 4 bases and 10 bases, in that order; junction bases with no gene match: 4. Germline CDR1 is LNHDA and CDR2 is SQIVND (reference sequence). The CDR3 extends over 12 amino acids.

The chain joins TRBV7-2 to TRBJ1-5; D gene uncertain. CDR3 size: 15 residues. Germline V gives CDR1 SGHTA, CDR2 FQGNSA. V lost 3 bases and J 7 bases, leaving 16 bases between the germline ends. The CDR3 sequence is CASSLGGRLKQPQHF. DNA for the CDR3: TGTGCCAGCAGCTTGGGCGGGAGGCTTAAGCAGCCCCAGCATTTT.

This CDR3 reads CASSQGTEELEAFF. CDR3 sequence (DNA): TGTGCCAGCAGCCAAGGTACAGAAGAGCTGGAAGCTTTCTTT. The chain couples TRBV4-2 to TRBJ1-1; D not resolved. Germline V CDR1 and CDR2: LGHNA, YNFKEQ. V lost 1 base, J lost 8 bases, and 14 bases lay in between. The CDR3 is made up of 14 amino acids.

Regarding this clone: Mismatch with germline at one junction end may stem from a read error. The chain links TRBV28 to TRBJ2-7, with TRBD2 identical over 12 bases. Germline CDR1 and CDR2: MDHEN and SYDVKM. This CDR3 comprises 14 residues. The CDR3 is CASSLLASGRARRF. Written as DNA, the CDR3 is TGTGCCAGCAGTCTCCTGGCTAGCGGGAGGGCCAGGCGGTTC.

The rearrangement uses TRBV10-3 and TRBJ1-5, with TRBD1 matching 7 bases. The V gene's germline CDR1 is ENHRY and CDR2 SYGVKD. With 2 bases clipped from V and 0 bases from J, the junction kept 13 bases outside the gene matches. This CDR3 spans 19 amino acids. CDR3 coding DNA: TGTGCCATCAGTGAGAGAGTGACAGGGTTTGGGGGTAGCAATCAGCCCCAGCATTTT. It yields the protein CAISERVTGFGGSNQPQHF.

CDR3 region: CASSLFSSGLIFQYQETQYF. CDR3 DNA sequence: TGTGCCAGCAGTTTATTTAGTTCGGGACTCATTTTCCAGTACCAAGAGACCCAGTACTTC. The J gene is TRBJ2-5, the V gene TRBV28; TRBD2 is a possible D gene (6 bases). Germline loops: CDR1 MDHEN, CDR2 SYDVKM. V lost 1 base and J lost 0, with 24 bases in between. The CDR3 runs 20 residues.

The J gene is TRBJ2-5, the V gene TRBV18; 10 bases are a match to TRBD1. The ends lost 2 bases at V and 4 bases at J; junction bases unmatched: 7. Germline V gene data show CDR1 as KGHSH and CDR2 as LQKENI. CDR3 length equals 16 residues. CDR3 amino acids: CASSPRTGGIRETQYF. The CDR3 bases are TGTGCCAGCTCACCAAGGACAGGGGGAATTAGAGAGACCCAGTACTTC.

The rearrangement uses TRBV5-1 and TRBJ1-2, with 7 bases identical to TRBD1. The junction had 15 bases not matched to a gene; V was cut back by 3 bases and J by 7 bases. There are 16 residues in the CDR3. Germline CDR1 SGHRS, CDR2 YFSETQ. CDR3 nucleotide sequence: TGCGCCAGCAGCTGGGGCGACAGGGATGTGGATTCTGGCTACACCTTC. This codes for CASSWGDRDVDSGYTF.

As to this clone: At one end the junction does not follow the germline gene, possibly because of a read error. The chain is built from TRBV4-1 and TRBJ1-4; tentative D call: TRBD1 (6 bases). Germline CDR1 MGHRA, CDR2 YSYEKL. The CDR3 is made up of 13 amino acids. The DNA for the CDR3 is TGCGCCAGCAGCCAAGATTCACAGGGAGGGAAACTTTTT. It translates to CASSQDSQGGKLF.

The chain joins TRBV4-1 to TRBJ2-2, with TRBD2 identical over 13 bases. The CDR3 has 18 residues. Germline loops: CDR1 MGHRA, CDR2 YSYEKL. Trimming at V came to 5 bases and at J to 8 bases, leaving 14 bases not matched to a gene. The CDR3 sequence is CASSATARTSGRKGELFF. The CDR3 DNA reads TGCGCCAGCAGCGCAACCGCCCGGACTAGCGGGAGAAAGGGGGAGCTGTTTTTT.

The chain is built from TRBV5-4 and TRBJ2-6; 7 positions agree with TRBD1. The junction had 4 bases not matched to a gene; V was cut back by 5 bases and J by 2 bases. Germline V lookup: CDR1 SGHNT, CDR2 YYREEE (reference sequence). The CDR3 spans 15 residues. The CDR3 spells CASSSGTAGANVLTF. CDR3 DNA sequence: TGTGCCAGCAGTTCTGGGACAGCTGGGGCCAACGTCCTGACTTTC.

The CDR3 spells CASSAAGQGDSGNTIYF. The CDR3 DNA is TGTGCCAGCAGCGCGGCTGGACAGGGGGATTCTGGAAACACCATATATTTT. The gene calls are TRBV9 and TRBJ1-3; 10 nucleotides line up with TRBD1. CDR3 length equals 17 residues. After removal of 3 bases from V and 1 base from J, the junction contained 7 bases not matched to a gene. The germline V gene has CDR1 SGDLS and CDR2 YYNGEE.

The chain couples TRBV12-3 or TRBV12-4 to TRBJ2-5; D is perhaps TRBD2 (5 bases). CDR3 length: 13 amino acids. With 1 base removed from V and 6 bases from J, the gap between germline ends came to 9 bases. CDR3 coding DNA: TGTGCCAGCAGTTTAGGGACTGGGAAGACCCAGTACTTC. This sequence encodes CASSLGTGKTQYF.

This clone was recorded a few times. J is TRBJ1-5 and V is TRBV6-2 or TRBV6-3; D unclear. V lost 2 bases and J 5 bases, leaving 7 bases between the germline ends. Germline loops: CDR1 MNHEY, CDR2 SVGEGT. The CDR3 is 13 residues long. The chain's CDR3 is CASSYQIDQPQHF. In nucleotides, the CDR3 is TGTGCCAGCAGTTACCAGATCGATCAGCCCCAGCATTTT.

This chain uses TRBV19 with TRBJ2-5; 9 nucleotides line up with TRBD1. The CDR3 is made up of 17 amino acids. Germline-derived CDR1 and CDR2 are LNHDA and SQIVND (reference sequence). The junction had 12 bases not matched to a gene; V was cut back by 5 bases and J by 2 bases. CDR3 in amino acids: CASSGALGTGFQETQYF. CDR3 sequence (DNA): TGTGCCAGTAGTGGGGCGTTGGGGACAGGGTTTCAAGAGACCCAGTACTTC.

This chain uses TRBV25-1 with TRBJ2-7; TRBD1 aligns across 9 bases. The germline V gene encodes CDR1 MGHDK and CDR2 SYGVNS. J gave up 5 bases and V 6 bases, and 5 bases lay outside the gene matches. CDR3 length: 13 residues. The CDR3 here is CASRGQGGDEQYF. CDR3 in DNA: TGTGCCAGCAGGGGACAGGGTGGGGACGAGCAGTACTTC.

The V and J genes are TRBV15 and TRBJ2-7; TRBD1 aligns across 8 bases. J gave up 3 bases and V 5 bases, and 6 bases lay outside the gene matches. The CDR3 sequence is 14 residues long. CDR1 and CDR2 from the germline V gene are LNHNV and YYDKDF (reference sequence). CDR3 loop: CATSRQGFGYEQYF. The CDR3 DNA reads TGTGCCACCAGCCGACAGGGGTTCGGCTACGAGCAGTACTTC.

The V call is TRBV7-3, the J call TRBJ2-1; weak D call: TRBD1 (5 bases). The V end was cut by 1 base, the J end by 6 bases, with 13 bases between. In germline, CDR1 is SGHTA, CDR2 FQGTGA. This CDR3 is built from 15 residues. The CDR3 here is CASSLMVGQGNEQFF. CDR3 bases: TGTGCCAGCAGCTTAATGGTCGGGCAGGGCAATGAGCAGTTCTTC.

The CDR3 DNA follows: TGTGCCAGCAGCGTTCGCGGGAGTAGCGACGAGCAGTACTTC. Residues: CASSVRGSSDEQYF. The gene calls are TRBV9 and TRBJ2-7, with 7 bases matching TRBD2. Losses at the gene ends were 2 bases for V and 5 bases for J; bases not matched to a gene: 7. In germline, CDR1 is SGDLS, CDR2 YYNGEE. The CDR3 totals 14 residues.